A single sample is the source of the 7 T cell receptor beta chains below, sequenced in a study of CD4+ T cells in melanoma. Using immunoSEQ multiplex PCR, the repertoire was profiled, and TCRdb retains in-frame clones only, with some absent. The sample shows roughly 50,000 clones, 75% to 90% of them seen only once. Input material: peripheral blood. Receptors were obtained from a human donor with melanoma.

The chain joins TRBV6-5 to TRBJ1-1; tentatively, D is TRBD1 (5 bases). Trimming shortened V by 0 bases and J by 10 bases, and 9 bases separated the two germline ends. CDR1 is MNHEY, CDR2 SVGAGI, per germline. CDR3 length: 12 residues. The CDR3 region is CASSYSMGVAFF. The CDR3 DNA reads TGTGCCAGCAGTTACTCGATGGGGGTAGCTTTCTTT.

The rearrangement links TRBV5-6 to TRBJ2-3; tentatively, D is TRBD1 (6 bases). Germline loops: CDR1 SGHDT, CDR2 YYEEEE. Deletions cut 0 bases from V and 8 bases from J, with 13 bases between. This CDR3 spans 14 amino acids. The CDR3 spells CASSLEGRGFTQYF. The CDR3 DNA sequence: TGTGCCAGCAGCTTGGAAGGCAGGGGCTTTACGCAGTATTTT.

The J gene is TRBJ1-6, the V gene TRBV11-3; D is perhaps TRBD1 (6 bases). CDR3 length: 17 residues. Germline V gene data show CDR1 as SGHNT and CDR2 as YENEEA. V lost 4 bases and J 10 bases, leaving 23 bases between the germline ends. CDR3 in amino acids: CASSWPTGYIPQSPLHF. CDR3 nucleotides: TGTGCCAGCAGCTGGCCGACAGGCTATATTCCACAATCACCCCTCCACTTT.

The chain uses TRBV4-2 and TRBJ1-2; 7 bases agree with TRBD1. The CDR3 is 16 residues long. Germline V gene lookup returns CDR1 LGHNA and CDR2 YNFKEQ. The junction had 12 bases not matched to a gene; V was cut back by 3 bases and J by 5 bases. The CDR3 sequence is CASSQGTSGTAYGYTF. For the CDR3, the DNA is TGTGCCAGCAGCCAGGGGACGTCCGGGACAGCTTATGGCTACACCTTC.

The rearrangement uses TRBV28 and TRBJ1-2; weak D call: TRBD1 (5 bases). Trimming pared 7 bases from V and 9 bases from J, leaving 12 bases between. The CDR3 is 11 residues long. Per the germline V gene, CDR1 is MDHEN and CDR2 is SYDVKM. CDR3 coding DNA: TGTGCCAGCACCGACAGCGGCAGCTACACCTTC. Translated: CASTDSGSYTF.

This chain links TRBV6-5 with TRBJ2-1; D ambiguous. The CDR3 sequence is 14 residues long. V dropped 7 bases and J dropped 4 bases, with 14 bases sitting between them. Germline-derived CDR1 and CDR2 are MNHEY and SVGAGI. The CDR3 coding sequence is TGTGCCAGCAATGGGCAGGCACAATACAATGAGCAGTTCTTC. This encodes CASNGQAQYNEQFF.

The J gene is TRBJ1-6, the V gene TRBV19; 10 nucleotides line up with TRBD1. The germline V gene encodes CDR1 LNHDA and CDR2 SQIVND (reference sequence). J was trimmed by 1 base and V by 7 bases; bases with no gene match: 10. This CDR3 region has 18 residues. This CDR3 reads CASTQRDRGVSYNSPLHF. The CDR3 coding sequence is TGTGCCAGTACCCAACGGGACAGGGGAGTTTCCTATAATTCACCCCTCCACTTT.